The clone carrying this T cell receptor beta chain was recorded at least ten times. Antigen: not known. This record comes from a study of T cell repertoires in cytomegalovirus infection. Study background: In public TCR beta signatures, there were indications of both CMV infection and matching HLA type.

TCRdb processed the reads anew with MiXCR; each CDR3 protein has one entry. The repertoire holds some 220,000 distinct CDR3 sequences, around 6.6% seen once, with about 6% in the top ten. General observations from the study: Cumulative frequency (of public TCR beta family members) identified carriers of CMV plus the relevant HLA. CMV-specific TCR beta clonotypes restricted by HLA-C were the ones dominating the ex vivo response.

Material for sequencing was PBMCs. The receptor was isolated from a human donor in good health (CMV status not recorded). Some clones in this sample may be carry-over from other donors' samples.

CDR3 sequence: CSANPGHLDQPQHF. The CDR3 region has the DNA TGCAGTGCTAACCCGGGACACCTTGATCAGCCCCAGCATTTT. The chain employs TRBV20-1 and TRBJ1-5, with D perhaps TRBD1 (6 bases). In germline, CDR1 is DFQATT, CDR2 SNEGSKA (reference sequence). The CDR3 covers 14 residues. V lost 4 bases and J lost 5, with 15 bases in between.